This T cell receptor (beta chain) was found in a study of regulatory T cells in long-lasting Graves disease. Study-level points and caveats: Preferential use of TRBV28, TRBJ1-2 and TRBJ2-5 was seen in persistent disease.

Time point given: persistent/refractory GD, antithyroid drugs over 5 years with positive TRAb. Extracted RNA from PBMCs served as the source of the TCR library. The patient group derived from an endocrinology department in Xi'an, China. This CDR3 is built from 18 residues. The V gene's germline CDR1 is SGHRS and CDR2 YFSETQ. The germline V and J ends were trimmed by 0 bases and 0 bases, with 18 bases remaining between them. This clonotype was recorded many times. What it binds is unknown. Libraries of TCR beta came from iRepertoire HTBI primers plus Arm-PCR of CDR3 regions. Using its own MiXCR run on the multiplex PCR reads, TCRdb lists one record per CDR3 protein. The table lists some 430,000 distinct CDR3 sequences, roughly 21% of them singletons.

The rearrangement uses TRBV5-1 and TRBJ1-2, with unresolved D. The TCR originated in a female donor with Graves disease. The specimen was peripheral blood mononuclear cells (PBMCs), collected when the disease was refractory, from a patient treated with antithyroid drugs. The CDR3 sequence: CASSLDFTAAGANYGYTF. Here the CDR3 DNA reads TGCGCCAGCAGCTTGGACTTTACAGCCGCCGGAGCTAACTATGGCTACACCTTC.